This is a list of T cell receptor beta chains from one sample in a study of CD8+ T cells in alopecia areata. Assay used: immunoSEQ multiplex PCR; TCRdb lists only in-frame clones, some missing. The data contain over 95,000 clones, around 38% of them singletons. The sequencing input was CD4+ T cells sorted from blood. These receptors all stem from a human donor with alopecia areata. The conserved cysteine and the conserved F or W are not part of the CDR3 here. Each record gives: CDR3 length, V gene, J gene, clone size, CDR3 protein. Rows may omit the clone size; those that give it use once, few, many or a size class.

16,TRBV5-1,TRBJ2-3,.,ASSLDLDRGLIGDTQY
13,TRBV6-5,TRBJ1-2,.,ASSRTQGTNYGYT
12,TRBV29-1,TRBJ1-2,.,SVEDRGPAYGYT
12,TRBV7-9,TRBJ2-3,.,ASSPRTYTDTQY
9,TRBV28,TRBJ2-7,few,ASSSAMEQY
12,TRBV6-5,TRBJ2-7,.,ASSRDTVSYEQY
13,TRBV4-1,TRBJ2-1,.,ASSQASGSYNEQF
14,TRBV4-1,TRBJ2-7,few,ASSQADQGSAYEQY
14,TRBV11-2,TRBJ2-1,.,ASSLILLAGRDEQF
13,TRBV7-2,TRBJ1-1,few,ASSFQQGVNTEAF
17,TRBV5-1,TRBJ2-6,.,ASSLVTGQGPSGANVLT
10,TRBV5-1,TRBJ2-5,.,ASSLQGETQY
12,TRBV6-5,TRBJ2-1,once,ASSYSGFRNEQF
11,TRBV5-1,TRBJ2-5,.,ASSPGGLETQY
13,TRBV30,TRBJ1-2,few,AWSVLSAGRDGYT
13,TRBV4-3,TRBJ2-2,.,ASSQAGGVTGELF
11,TRBV19,TRBJ1-5,few,ASSINVGQPQH
12,TRBV6-6,TRBJ2-5,few,ASSYGLAGETQY
9,TRBV2,TRBJ2-5,.,ASRAGLAEH
11,TRBV29-1,TRBJ1-2,.,SVGTGDPYGYT
12,TRBV5-1,TRBJ2-2,.,ASSFSGRTGELF
13,TRBV18,TRBJ2-5,few,ASSPGQGREETQY
11,TRBV19,TRBJ2-1,few,ASRNTGAVEQF
12,TRBV30,TRBJ2-7,.,AWSVLRDRDQQY
9,TRBV30,TRBJ2-3,.,AWRVADTQY
11,TRBV30,TRBJ2-7,.,AWTTSGDVGQY
10,TRBV25-1,TRBJ1-3,few,ASSPIGNTIY
14,TRBV11-2,TRBJ2-2,.,ASSFRGTGDTGELF
13,TRBV7-9,TRBJ1-5,few,ASSLESQGGQPQH
15,TRBV4-2,TRBJ2-2,.,ASSQDSPATNTGELF
12,TRBV7-7,TRBJ2-2,.,ASSLTGSSGELF
10,TRBV4-2,TRBJ2-2,.,ASSRNTGELF
11,TRBV30,TRBJ2-2,.,AWSPGVTGELF
11,TRBV2,TRBJ1-1,.,ASRGRANTEAF
13,TRBV6-5,TRBJ2-6,.,ASSYSGVGANVLT
13,TRBV7-9,TRBJ2-1,.,ASTFGLAAYNEQF
13,TRBV27,TRBJ2-6,few,ASRRTGAGANVLT
10,TRBV30,TRBJ2-5,few,AWNDGRETQY
12,TRBV4-3,TRBJ1-2,.,ASSQGGRRGGYT
14,TRBV5-4,TRBJ2-1,few,ASFVQASSSYNEQF
11,TRBV19,TRBJ2-1,few,ASSIIGYNEQF